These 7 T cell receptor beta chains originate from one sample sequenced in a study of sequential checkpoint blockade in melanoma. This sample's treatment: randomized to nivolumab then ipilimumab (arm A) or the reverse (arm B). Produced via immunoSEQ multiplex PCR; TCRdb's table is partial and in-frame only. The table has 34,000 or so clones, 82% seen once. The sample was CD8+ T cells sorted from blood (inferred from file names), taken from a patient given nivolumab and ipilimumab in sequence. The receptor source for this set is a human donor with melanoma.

The CDR3 is CASSQGGGSYEQYF. The CDR3 coding sequence is TGCGCCAGCAGCCAAGGAGGGGGCTCCTACGAGCAGTACTTC. This chain links TRBV4-3 with TRBJ2-7, with a weak D call TRBD1 (6 bases). The CDR3 contains 14 residues. V shed 1 base and J shed 0 bases, with 7 bases lying between them. Germline-derived CDR1 and CDR2 are LGHNA and YSLEER.

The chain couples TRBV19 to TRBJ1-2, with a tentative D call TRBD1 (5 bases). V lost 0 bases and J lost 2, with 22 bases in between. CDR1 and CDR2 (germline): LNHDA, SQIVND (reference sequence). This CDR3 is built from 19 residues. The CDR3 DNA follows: TGTGCCAGTAGTATAGATATTGAATCGGCAGGGATCGAGAACTATGGCTACACCTTC. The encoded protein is CASSIDIESAGIENYGYTF.

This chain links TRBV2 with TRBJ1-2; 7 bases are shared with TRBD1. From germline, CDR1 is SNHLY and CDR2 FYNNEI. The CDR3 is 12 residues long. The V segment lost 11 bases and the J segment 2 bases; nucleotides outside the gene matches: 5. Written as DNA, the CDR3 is TGTGCCGTTGTCAGGGGGAACTATGGCTACACCTTC. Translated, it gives CAVVRGNYGYTF.

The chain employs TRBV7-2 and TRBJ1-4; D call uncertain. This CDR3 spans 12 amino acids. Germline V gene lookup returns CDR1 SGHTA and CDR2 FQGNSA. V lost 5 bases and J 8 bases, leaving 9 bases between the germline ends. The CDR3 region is CASSLINEKLFF. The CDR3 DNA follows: TGTGCCAGCAGCCTAATCAACGAAAAACTGTTTTTT.

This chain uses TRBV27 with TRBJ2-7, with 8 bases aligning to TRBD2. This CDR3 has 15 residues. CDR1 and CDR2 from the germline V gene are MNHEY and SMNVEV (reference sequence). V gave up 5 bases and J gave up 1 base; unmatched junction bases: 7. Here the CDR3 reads CASSPWAGGSYEQYF. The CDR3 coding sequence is TGTGCCAGCAGTCCCTGGGCGGGGGGATCCTACGAGCAGTACTTC.

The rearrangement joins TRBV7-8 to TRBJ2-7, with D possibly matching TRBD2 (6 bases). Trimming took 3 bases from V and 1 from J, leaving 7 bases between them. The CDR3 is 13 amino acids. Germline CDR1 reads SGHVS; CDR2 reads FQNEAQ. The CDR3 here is CASSFSGSYEQYF. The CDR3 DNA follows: TGTGCCAGCAGCTTCAGCGGGTCCTACGAGCAGTACTTC.

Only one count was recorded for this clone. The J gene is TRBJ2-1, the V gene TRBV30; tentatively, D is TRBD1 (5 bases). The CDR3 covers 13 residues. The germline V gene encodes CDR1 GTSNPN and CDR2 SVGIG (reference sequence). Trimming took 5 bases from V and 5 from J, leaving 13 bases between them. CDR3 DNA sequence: TGTGCCTGGGTCCGGAAGGACAACAATGAGCAGTTCTTC. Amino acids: CAWVRKDNNEQFF.